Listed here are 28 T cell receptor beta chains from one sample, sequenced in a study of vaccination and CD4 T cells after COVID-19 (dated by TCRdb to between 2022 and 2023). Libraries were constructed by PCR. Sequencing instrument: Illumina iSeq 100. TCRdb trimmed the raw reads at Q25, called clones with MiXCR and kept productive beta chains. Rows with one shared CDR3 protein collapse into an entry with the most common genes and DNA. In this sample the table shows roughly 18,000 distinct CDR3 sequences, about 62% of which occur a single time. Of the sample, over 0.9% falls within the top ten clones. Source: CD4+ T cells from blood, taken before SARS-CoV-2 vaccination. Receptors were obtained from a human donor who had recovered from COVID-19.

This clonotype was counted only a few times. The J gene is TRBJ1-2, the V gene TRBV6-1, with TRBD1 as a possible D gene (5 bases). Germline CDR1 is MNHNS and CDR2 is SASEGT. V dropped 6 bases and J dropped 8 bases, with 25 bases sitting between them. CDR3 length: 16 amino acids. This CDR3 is CASSGPRGAGSRGYTF. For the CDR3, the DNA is TGTGCCAGCAGCGGACCGAGGGGTGCAGGATCTCGAGGCTACACCTTC.

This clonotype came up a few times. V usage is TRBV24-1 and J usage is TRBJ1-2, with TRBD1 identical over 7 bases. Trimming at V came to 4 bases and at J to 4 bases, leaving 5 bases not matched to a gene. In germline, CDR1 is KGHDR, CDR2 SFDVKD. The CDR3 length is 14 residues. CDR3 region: CATSEAGGSYGYTF. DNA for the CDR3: TGTGCCACCAGTGAGGCAGGGGGTTCCTATGGCTACACCTTC.

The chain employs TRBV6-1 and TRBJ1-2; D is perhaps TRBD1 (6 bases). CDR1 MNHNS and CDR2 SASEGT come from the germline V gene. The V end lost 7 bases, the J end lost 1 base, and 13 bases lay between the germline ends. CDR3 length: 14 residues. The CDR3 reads CASTPYRDNYGYTF. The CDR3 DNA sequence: TGTGCCAGCACCCCTTACAGGGATAACTATGGCTACACCTTC.

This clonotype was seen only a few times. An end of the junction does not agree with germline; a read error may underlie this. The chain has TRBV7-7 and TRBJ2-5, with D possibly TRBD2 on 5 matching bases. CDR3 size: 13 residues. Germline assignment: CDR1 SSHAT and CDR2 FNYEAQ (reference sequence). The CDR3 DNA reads TGTGCTAGCAGCTTAGCGCTACGAGAGACCCAGTACTTC. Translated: CASSLALRETQYF.

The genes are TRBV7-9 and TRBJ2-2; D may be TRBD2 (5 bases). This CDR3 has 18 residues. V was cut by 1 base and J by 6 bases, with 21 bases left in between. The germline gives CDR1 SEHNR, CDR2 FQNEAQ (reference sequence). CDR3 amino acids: CASSLDGIRRRRAGELFF. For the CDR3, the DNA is TGTGCCAGCAGCTTAGATGGGATTCGGCGGAGGCGGGCCGGGGAGCTGTTTTTT.

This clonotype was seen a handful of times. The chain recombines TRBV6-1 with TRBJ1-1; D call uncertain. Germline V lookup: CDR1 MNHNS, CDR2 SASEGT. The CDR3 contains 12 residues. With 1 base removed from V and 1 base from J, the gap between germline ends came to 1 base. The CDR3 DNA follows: TGTGCCAGCAGTGAAGGGAACACTGAAGCTTTCTTT. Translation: CASSEGNTEAFF.

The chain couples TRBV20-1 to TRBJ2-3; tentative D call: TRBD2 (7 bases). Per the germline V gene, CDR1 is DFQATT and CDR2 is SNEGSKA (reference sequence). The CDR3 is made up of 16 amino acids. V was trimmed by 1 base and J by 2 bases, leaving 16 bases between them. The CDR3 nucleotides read TGCAGTGCTAGAGTGGGTATAGGGGGGGCCACAGATACGCAGTATTTT. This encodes CSARVGIGGATDTQYF.

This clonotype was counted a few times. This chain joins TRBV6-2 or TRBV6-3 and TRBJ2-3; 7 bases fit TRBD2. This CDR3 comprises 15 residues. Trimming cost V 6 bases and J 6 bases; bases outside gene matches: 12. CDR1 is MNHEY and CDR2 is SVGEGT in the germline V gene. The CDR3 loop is CASRTATSRADTQYF. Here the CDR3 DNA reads TGTGCCAGCAGAACCGCGACTAGCAGAGCTGATACGCAGTATTTT.

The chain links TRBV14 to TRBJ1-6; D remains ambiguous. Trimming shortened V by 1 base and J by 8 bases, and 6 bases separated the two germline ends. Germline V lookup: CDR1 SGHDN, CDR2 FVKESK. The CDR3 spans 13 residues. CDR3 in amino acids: CASSQVIDSPLHF. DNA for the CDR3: TGTGCCAGCAGCCAAGTAATAGATTCACCCCTCCACTTT. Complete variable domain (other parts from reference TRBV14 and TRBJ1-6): EAGVTQFPSHSVIEKGQTVTLRCDPISGHDNLYWYRRVMGKEIKFLLHFVKESKQDESGMPNNRFLAERTGGTYSTLKVQPAELEDSGVYFCASSQVIDSPLHFGNGTRLTVT.

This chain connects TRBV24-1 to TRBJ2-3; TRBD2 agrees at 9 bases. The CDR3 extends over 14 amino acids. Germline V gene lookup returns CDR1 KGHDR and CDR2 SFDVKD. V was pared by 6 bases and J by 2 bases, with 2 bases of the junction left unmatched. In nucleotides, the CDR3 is TGTGCCACCAGTCCTAGCGGGGTCACAGATACGCAGTATTTT. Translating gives CATSPSGVTDTQYF.

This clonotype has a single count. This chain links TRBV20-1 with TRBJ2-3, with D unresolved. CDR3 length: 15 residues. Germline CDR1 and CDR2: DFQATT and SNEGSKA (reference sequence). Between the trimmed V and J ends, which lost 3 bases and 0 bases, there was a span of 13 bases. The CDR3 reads CSASRLGTSTDTQYF. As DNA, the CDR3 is TGCAGTGCTAGCCGCCTAGGCACTAGCACAGATACGCAGTATTTT.

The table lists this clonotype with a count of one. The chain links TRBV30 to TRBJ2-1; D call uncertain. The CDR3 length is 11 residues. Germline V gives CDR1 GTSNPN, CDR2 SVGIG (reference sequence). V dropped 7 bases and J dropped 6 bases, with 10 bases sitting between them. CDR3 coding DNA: TGTGCCTCGAACAGCACCAATGAGCAGTTCTTC. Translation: CASNSTNEQFF.

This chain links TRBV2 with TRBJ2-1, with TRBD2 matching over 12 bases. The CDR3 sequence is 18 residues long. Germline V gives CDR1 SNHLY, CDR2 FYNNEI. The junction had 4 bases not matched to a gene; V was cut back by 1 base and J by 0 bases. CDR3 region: CASSEGLAGGISYNEQFF. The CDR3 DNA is TGTGCCAGCAGTGAAGGCCTAGCGGGAGGGATCTCCTACAATGAGCAGTTCTTC.

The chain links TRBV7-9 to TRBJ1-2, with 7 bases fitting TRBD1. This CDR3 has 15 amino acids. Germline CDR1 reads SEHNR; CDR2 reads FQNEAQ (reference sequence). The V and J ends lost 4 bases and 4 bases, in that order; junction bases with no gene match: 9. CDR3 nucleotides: TGTGCCAGCAGCTACGGGACAGAACCAATCTATGGCTACACCTTC. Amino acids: CASSYGTEPIYGYTF.

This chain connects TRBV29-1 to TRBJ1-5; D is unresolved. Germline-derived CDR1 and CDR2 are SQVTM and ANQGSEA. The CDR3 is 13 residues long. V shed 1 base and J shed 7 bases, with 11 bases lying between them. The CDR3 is CSVEGSPGQPQHF. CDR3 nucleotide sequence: TGCAGCGTTGAAGGGTCTCCGGGCCAGCCCCAGCATTTT.

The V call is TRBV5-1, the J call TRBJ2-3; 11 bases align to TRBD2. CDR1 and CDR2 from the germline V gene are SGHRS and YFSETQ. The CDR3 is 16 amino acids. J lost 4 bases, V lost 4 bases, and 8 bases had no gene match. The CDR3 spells CASSMLLAGAADTQYF. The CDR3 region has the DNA TGCGCCAGCAGCATGCTACTAGCGGGAGCAGCAGATACGCAGTATTTT.

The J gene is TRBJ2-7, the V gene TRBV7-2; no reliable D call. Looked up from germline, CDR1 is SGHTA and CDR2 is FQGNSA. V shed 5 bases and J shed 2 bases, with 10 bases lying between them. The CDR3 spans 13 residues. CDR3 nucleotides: TGTGCCAGCAGCCAAAACCCTACCTACGAGCAGTACTTC. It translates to CASSQNPTYEQYF.

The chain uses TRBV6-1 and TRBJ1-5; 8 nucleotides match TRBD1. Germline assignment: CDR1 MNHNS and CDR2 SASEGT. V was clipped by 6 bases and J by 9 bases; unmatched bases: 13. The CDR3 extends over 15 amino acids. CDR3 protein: CASSKDRGDFRPQHF. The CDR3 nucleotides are TGTGCCAGCAGCAAAGACAGGGGCGACTTCAGGCCCCAGCATTTT.

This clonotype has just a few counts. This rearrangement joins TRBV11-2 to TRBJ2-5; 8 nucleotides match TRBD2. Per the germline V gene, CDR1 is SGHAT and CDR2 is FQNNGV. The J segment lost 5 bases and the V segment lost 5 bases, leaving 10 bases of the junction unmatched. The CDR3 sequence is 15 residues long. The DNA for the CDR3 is TGTGCCAGCAGCACTCGGACTAGCAGGGGCGAGACCCAGTACTTC. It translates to CASSTRTSRGETQYF.

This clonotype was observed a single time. The CDR3 sequence: CASSSWTSGGRRELFF. The CDR3 DNA follows: TGTGCCAGCAGCTCTTGGACTAGCGGGGGCCGGCGGGAGCTGTTTTTT. The chain recombines TRBV7-9 with TRBJ2-2, with TRBD2 identical over 13 bases. This CDR3 has 16 amino acids. The junction had 8 bases not matched to a gene; V was cut back by 4 bases and J by 9 bases. Germline CDR1 is SEHNR and CDR2 is FQNEAQ (reference sequence).

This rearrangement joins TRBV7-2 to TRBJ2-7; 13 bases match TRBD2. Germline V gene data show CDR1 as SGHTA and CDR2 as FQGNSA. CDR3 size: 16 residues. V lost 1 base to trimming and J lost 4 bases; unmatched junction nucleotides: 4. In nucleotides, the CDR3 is TGTGCCAGCAGCTTAGATAGGACTAGCGGGAGTTACGAGCAGTACTTC. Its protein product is CASSLDRTSGSYEQYF.

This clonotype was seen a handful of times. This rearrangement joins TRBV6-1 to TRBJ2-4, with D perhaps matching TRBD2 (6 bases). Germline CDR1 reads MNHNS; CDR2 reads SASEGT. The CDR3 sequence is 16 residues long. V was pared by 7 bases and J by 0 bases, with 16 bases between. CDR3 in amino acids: CASTDEGRLAKNIQYF. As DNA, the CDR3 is TGTGCCAGCACCGACGAAGGGAGGTTAGCCAAAAACATTCAGTACTTC.

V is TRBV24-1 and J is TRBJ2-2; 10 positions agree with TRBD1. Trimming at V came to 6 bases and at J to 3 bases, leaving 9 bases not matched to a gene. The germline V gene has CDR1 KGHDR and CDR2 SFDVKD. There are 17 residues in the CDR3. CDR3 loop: CATSLSGQGTDTGELFF. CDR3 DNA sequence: TGTGCCACCAGTCTCTCGGGACAGGGGACGGACACCGGGGAGCTGTTTTTT.

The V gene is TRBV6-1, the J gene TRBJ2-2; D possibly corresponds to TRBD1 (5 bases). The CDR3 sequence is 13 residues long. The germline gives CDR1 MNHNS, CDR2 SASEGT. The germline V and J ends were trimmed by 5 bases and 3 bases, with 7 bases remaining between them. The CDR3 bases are TGTGCCAGCAGTCAGACAGACACCGGGGAGCTGTTTTTT. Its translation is CASSQTDTGELFF.

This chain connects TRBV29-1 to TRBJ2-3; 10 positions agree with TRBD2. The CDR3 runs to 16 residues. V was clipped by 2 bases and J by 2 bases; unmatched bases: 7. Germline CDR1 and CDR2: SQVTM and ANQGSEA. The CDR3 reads CSVEMVAGGPTDTQYF. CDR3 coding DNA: TGCAGCGTTGAAATGGTAGCGGGAGGACCCACAGATACGCAGTATTTT.

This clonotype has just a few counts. The DNA of the CDR3 is TGTGCCAGCAGCTTAACCGGCGGAGCTTTCTTT. Translation gives CASSLTGGAFF. The chain is built from TRBV7-9 and TRBJ1-1, with unresolved D. The CDR3 totals 11 residues. CDR1 is SEHNR and CDR2 is FQNEAQ in the germline V gene (reference sequence). V was cut by 2 bases and J by 10 bases, with 8 bases left in between.

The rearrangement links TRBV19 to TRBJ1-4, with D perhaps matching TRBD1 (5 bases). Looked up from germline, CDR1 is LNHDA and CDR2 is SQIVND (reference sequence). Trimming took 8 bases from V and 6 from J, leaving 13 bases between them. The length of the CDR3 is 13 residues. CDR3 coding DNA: TGTGCCAGTGGGACCGATATGTATGAAAAACTGTTTTTT. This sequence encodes CASGTDMYEKLFF.

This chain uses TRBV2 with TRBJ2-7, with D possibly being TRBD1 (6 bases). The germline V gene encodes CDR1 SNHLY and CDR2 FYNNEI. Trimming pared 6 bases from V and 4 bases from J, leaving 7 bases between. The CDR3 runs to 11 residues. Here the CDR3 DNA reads TGTGCCAGCAGCACAGGGTACGAGCAGTACTTC. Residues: CASSTGYEQYF.